Listed below are T cell receptor beta chains from one sample, sequenced in a study of T cell repertoires in cytomegalovirus infection. TCRdb ran MiXCR on the reads and lists one entry per CDR3 protein. The top ten hold approximately 12% of the sample, which has about 310,000 distinct CDR3 sequences, about 25% seen once. These receptors lack a known antigen. The material was cultured PBMCs, obtained from culture after CMV antigen stimulation. The receptors were gathered from a human donor in good health (CMV status not recorded). Some clones in this sample may be carry-over from other donors' samples. Both conserved end residues are part of each CDR3. Fields, in order: clone size, V gene, D gene, J gene, CDR3 protein, CDR3 DNA. A D gene is named only where the DNA matches it firmly. Clone size is not always given. Where it is, it says once, few, many or a class for expanded clones.

NA	TRBV7-9	NA	TRBJ1-2	CASSPVKENYGYTF	TGTGCCAGCAGCCCCGTGAAGGAAAACTATGGCTACACCTTC
few	TRBV5-8	TRBD1	TRBJ2-1	CASGTGSYNEQFF	TGTGCCAGCGGGACAGGGTCCTACAATGAGCAGTTCTTC
many	TRBV24-1	NA	TRBJ2-7	CATSDPKRGNSYEQYF	TGTGCCACCAGTGACCCGAAAAGGGGCAACTCCTACGAGCAGTACTTC
many	TRBV7-6	NA	TRBJ2-1	CASSFDEANEQFF	TGTGCCAGCAGCTTTGACGAGGCCAATGAGCAGTTCTTC
few	TRBV7-2	NA	TRBJ2-5	CASSAQSRTFGRGETQYF	TGTGCCAGCAGCGCCCAGTCCCGGACGTTTGGTAGGGGTGAGACCCAGTACTTC
many	TRBV6-6	NA	TRBJ1-5	CASSTGGPGQPQHF	TGTGCCAGCAGTACGGGGGGTCCGGGTCAGCCCCAGCATTTT
NA	TRBV4-1	NA	TRBJ2-3	CASSQGPSDYTDTQYF	TGCGCCAGCAGCCAGGGCCCTAGCGATTATACAGATACGCAGTATTTT
NA	TRBV9	NA	TRBJ1-2	CASSAVPGGLLNYGYTF	TGTGCCAGCAGCGCAGTCCCCGGGGGTCTATTGAACTATGGCTACACCTTC
many	TRBV7-8	NA	TRBJ2-1	CASSLTGNYNEQFF	TGTGCCAGCAGCTTAACGGGGAACTACAATGAGCAGTTCTTC
NA	TRBV15	TRBD1	TRBJ2-5	CATSRGRGRDRGQKTQYF	TGTGCCACCAGCAGAGGGAGAGGTCGGGACAGGGGACAAAAGACCCAGTACTTC
few	TRBV27	TRBD2	TRBJ2-1	CASSLSFSGGANEQFF	TGTGCCAGCAGTTTAAGTTTTAGCGGGGGGGCCAATGAGCAGTTCTTC
NA	TRBV6-6	TRBD1	TRBJ1-5	CASRKKGTGNQPQHF	TGTGCCAGCAGAAAAAAAGGGACAGGGAATCAGCCCCAGCATTTT
NA	TRBV7-3	NA	TRBJ1-1	CASSEVMNTEAFF	TGTGCCAGCAGCGAGGTGATGAACACTGAAGCTTTCTTT
many	TRBV7-2	NA	TRBJ2-3	CASSRDPFTDTQYF	TGTGCCAGCAGCCGGGACCCATTCACAGATACGCAGTATTTT
NA	TRBV20-1	NA	TRBJ2-7	CSASLASYEQYF	TGCAGTGCTAGCCTAGCGTCCTACGAGCAGTACTTC
few	TRBV19	NA	TRBJ1-1	CASSIAGGRRNTEAFF	TGTGCCAGTAGTATAGCGGGGGGCAGGAGGAACACTGAAGCTTTCTTT